This TCR beta chain was sequenced in a study of beta chain features in type 1 diabetes. This CDR3 comprises 15 residues. The germline CDR1 and CDR2 sequences are SQVTM and ANQGSEA. V trimming: 5 bases; J trimming: 0 bases; junction bases outside the gene matches: 9. The whole isolated RNA underwent reverse transcription, so sequencing captured expressed TCRB transcripts. Clones were read by immunoSEQ multiplex PCR, and TCRdb kept only the in-frame ones, dropping some. Of roughly 250,000 clones listed, around 68% are singletons. This chain uses TRBV29-1 with TRBJ2-7; 8 positions agree with TRBD1. The source of this sequence is a man between 25 and 39 years old in good health. Sequencing used naive CD4+ T cells from blood. The CDR3 region is CSVRWDRRSSYEQYF. CDR3 in DNA: TGCAGCGTTAGGTGGGACAGGAGGAGCTCCTACGAGCAGTACTTC.